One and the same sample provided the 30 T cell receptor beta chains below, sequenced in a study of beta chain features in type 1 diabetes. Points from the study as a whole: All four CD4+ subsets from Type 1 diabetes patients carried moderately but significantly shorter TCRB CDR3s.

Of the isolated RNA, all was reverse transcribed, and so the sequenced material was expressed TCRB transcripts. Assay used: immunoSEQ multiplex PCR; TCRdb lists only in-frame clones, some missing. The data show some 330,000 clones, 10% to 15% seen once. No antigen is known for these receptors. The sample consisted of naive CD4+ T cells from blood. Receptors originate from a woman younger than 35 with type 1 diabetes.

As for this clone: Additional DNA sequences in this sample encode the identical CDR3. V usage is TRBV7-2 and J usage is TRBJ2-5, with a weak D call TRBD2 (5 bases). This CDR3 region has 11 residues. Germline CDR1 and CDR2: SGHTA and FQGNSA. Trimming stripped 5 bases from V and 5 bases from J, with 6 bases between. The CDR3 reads CASSRGETQYF. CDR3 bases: TGTGCCAGCAGCCGCGGGGAGACCCAGTACTTC.

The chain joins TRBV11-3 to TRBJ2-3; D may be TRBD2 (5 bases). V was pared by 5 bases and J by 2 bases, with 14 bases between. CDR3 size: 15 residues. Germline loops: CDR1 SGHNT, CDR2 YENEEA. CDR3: CASSPRRPITDTQYF. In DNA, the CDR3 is TGTGCCAGCAGCCCGCGGAGGCCAATCACAGATACGCAGTATTTT.

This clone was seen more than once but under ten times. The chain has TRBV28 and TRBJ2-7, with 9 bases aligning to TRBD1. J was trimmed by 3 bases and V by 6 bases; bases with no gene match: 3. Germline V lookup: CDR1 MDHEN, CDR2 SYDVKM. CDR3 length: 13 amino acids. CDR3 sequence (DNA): TGTGCCAGCAGCTCGGGACAGGGCTACGAGCAGTACTTC. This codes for CASSSGQGYEQYF.

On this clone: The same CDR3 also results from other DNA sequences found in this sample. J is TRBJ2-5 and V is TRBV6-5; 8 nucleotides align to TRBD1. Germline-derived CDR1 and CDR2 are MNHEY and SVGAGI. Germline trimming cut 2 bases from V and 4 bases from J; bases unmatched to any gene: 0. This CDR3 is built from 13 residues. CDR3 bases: TGTGCCAGCAGTTACGGGACAGGAGAGACCCAGTACTTC. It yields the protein CASSYGTGETQYF.

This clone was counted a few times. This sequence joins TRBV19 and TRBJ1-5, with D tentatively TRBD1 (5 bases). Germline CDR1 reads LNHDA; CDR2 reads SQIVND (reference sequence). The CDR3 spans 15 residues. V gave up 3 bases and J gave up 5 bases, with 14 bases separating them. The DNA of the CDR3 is TGTGCCAGTAGTATGACCCAGGGCTGGCATCAGCCCCAGCATTTT. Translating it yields CASSMTQGWHQPQHF.

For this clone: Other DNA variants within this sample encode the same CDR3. Here the CDR3 reads CASSVAGITDTQYF. Here the CDR3 DNA reads TGTGCCAGCAGCGTGGCGGGGATCACAGATACGCAGTATTTT. The V and J genes are TRBV9 and TRBJ2-3; tentative D call: TRBD2 (6 bases). Between the trimmed V and J ends, which lost 2 bases and 2 bases, there was a span of 9 bases. Germline V gene lookup returns CDR1 SGDLS and CDR2 YYNGEE. The CDR3 runs 14 residues.

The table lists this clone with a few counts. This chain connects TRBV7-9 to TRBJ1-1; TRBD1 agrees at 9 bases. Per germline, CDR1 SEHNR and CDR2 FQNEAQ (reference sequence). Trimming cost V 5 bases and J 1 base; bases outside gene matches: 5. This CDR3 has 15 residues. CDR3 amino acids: CASSPRTGANTEAFF. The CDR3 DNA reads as TGTGCCAGCAGCCCCCGGACAGGGGCGAACACTGAAGCTTTCTTT.

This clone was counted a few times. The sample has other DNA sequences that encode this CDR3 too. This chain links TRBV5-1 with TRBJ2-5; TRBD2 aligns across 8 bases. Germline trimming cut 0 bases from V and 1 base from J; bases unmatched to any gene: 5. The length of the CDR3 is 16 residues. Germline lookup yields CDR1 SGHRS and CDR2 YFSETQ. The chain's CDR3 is CASSLGSGGSQETQYF. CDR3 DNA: TGCGCCAGCAGCTTGGGCAGCGGGGGCTCCCAAGAGACCCAGTACTTC.

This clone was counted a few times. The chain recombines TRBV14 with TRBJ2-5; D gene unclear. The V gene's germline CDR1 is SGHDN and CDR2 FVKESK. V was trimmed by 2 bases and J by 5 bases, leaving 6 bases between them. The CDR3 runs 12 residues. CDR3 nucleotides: TGTGCCAGCAGCCAACCTTCCGAGACCCAGTACTTC. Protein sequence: CASSQPSETQYF.

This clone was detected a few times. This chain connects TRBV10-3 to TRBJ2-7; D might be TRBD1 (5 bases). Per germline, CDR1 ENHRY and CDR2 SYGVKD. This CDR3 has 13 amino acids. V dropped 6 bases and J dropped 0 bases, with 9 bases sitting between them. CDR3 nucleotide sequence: TGTGCCATCAGACAGGAGAGCTCCTACGAGCAGTACTTC. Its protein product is CAIRQESSYEQYF.

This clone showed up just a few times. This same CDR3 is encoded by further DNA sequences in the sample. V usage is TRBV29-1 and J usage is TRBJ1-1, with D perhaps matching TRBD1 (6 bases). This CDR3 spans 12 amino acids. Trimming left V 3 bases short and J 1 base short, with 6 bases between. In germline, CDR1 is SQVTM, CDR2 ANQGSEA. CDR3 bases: TGCAGCGTTGACAGGGGGAACACTGAAGCTTTCTTT. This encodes CSVDRGNTEAFF.

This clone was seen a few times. CDR3 DNA sequence: TGCGCCAGCAGCCCCGTGGCCGAGGCTAGTGTTTCCAAAAACATTCAGTACTTC. Translated: CASSPVAEASVSKNIQYF. V and J are TRBV4-1 and TRBJ2-4; no reliable D call. Germline values: CDR1 MGHRA, CDR2 YSYEKL. This CDR3 has 18 amino acids. Between the trimmed V and J ends, which lost 4 bases and 2 bases, there was a span of 21 bases.

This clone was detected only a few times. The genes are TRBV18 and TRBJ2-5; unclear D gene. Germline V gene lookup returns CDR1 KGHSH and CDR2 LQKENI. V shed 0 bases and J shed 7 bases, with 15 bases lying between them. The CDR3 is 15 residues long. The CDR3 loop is CASSPPWAEKVTQYF. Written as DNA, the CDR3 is TGTGCCAGCTCACCACCGTGGGCAGAGAAGGTGACCCAGTACTTC.

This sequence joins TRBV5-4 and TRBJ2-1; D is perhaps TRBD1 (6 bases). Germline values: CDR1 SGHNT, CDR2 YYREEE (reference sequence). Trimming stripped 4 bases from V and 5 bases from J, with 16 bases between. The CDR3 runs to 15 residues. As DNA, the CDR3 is TGTGCCAGCAGCAGGGGGATCTTGAGGGACAATGAGCAGTTCTTC. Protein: CASSRGILRDNEQFF.

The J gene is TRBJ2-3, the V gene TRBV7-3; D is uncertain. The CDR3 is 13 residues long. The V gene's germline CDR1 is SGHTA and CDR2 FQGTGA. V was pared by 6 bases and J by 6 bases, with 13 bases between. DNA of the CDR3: TGTGCCAGCAGTCAAAGTAACACCGATACGCAGTATTTT. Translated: CASSQSNTDTQYF.

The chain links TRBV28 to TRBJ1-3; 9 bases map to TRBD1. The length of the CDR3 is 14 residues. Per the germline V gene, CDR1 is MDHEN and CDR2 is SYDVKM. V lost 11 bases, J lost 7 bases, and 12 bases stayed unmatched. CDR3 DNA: TGTGCCGTCCGGTCTGGGACAGGGAGGAACACCATATATTTT. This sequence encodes CAVRSGTGRNTIYF.

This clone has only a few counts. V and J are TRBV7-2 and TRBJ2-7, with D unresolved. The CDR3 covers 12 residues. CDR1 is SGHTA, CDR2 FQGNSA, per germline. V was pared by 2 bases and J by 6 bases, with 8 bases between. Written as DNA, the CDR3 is TGTGCCAGCAGCTTAATAGTTGGCGAGCAGTACTTC. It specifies CASSLIVGEQYF.

The CDR3 region is CATSRDRVLGAFF. The CDR3 DNA is TGTGCCACCAGCAGAGATCGGGTTTTAGGAGCTTTCTTT. The chain employs TRBV15 and TRBJ1-1; the D is unclear. V lost 0 bases, J lost 10 bases, and 12 bases lay in between. From germline, CDR1 is LNHNV and CDR2 YYDKDF (reference sequence). CDR3 length equals 13 residues.

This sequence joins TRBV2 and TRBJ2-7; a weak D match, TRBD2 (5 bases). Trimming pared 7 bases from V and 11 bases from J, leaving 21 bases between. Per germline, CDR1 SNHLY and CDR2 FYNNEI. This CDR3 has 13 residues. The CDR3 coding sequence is TGTGCCAGCATGATTAGCGACAAAAGCCGAGAGTACTTC. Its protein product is CASMISDKSREYF.

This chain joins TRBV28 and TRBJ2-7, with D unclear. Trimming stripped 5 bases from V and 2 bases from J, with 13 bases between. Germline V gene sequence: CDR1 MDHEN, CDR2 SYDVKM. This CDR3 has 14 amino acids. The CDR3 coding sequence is TGTGCCAGCAGTCCCAGACTGAGAACCTACGAGCAGTACTTC. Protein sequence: CASSPRLRTYEQYF. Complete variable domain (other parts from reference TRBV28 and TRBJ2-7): DVKVTQSSRYLVKRTGEKVFLECVQDMDHENMFWYRQDPGLGLRLIYFSYDVKMKEKGDIPEGYSVSREKKERFSLILESASTNQTSMYLCASSPRLRTYEQYFGPGTRLTVT.

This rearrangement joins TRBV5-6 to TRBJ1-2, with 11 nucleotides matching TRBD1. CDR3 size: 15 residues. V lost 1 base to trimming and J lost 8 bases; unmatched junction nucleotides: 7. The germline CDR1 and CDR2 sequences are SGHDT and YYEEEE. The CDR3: CASSLLPGTGGGYTF. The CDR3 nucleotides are TGTGCCAGCAGCTTGCTGCCCGGGACAGGGGGAGGCTACACCTTC. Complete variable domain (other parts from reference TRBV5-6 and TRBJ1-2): DAGVTQSPTHLIKTRGQQVTLRCSPKSGHDTVSWYQQALGQGPQFIFQYYEEEERQRGNFPDRFSGHQFPNYSSELNVNALLLGDSALYLCASSLLPGTGGGYTFGSGTRLTVV.

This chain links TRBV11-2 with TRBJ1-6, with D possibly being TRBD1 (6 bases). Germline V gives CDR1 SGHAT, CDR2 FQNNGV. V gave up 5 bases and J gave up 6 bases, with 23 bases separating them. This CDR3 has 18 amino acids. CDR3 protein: CASSLGFPPGQTNSPLHF. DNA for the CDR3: TGTGCCAGCAGCCTAGGGTTTCCTCCGGGACAAACTAATTCACCCCTCCACTTT.

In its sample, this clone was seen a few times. DNA for the CDR3: TGTGCCAGCAGCTTAGATGCCAGTGGCCTCTACGAGCAGTACTTC. It codes for CASSLDASGLYEQYF. V gene TRBV11-2 combines with J gene TRBJ2-7; unclear D gene. This CDR3 has 15 residues. CDR1 is SGHAT and CDR2 is FQNNGV in the germline V gene. Trimming left V 0 bases short and J 3 bases short, with 12 bases between.

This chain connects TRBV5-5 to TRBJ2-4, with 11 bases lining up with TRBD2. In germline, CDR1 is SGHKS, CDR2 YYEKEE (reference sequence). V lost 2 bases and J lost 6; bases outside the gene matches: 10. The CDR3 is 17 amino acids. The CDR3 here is CASSFEIAGGPGNIQYF. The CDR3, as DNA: TGTGCCAGCAGCTTCGAGATAGCGGGAGGGCCGGGAAACATTCAGTACTTC.

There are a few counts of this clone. CDR3 nucleotide sequence: TGTGCCAGTAGTATTTTCCGGGACAGGGGGCAACATACGCAGTATTTT. Residues: CASSIFRDRGQHTQYF. The chain has TRBV19 and TRBJ2-3; TRBD1 matches 12 bases. Germline V gene sequence: CDR1 LNHDA, CDR2 SQIVND (reference sequence). CDR3 size: 16 residues. With 3 bases clipped from V and 7 bases from J, the junction kept 8 bases outside the gene matches. Complete variable domain (other parts from reference TRBV19 and TRBJ2-3): DGGITQSPKYLFRKEGQNVTLSCEQNLNHDAMYWYRQDPGQGLRLIYYSQIVNDFQKGDIAEGYSVSREKKESFPLTVTSAQKNPTAFYLCASSIFRDRGQHTQYFGPGTRLTVL.

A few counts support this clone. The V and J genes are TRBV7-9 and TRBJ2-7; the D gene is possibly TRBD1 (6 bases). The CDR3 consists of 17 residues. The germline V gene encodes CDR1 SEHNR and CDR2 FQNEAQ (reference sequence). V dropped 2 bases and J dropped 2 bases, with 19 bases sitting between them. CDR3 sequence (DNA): TGTGCCAGCAGCTTATCCTCGAGGCTGGGGGCGACCTACGAGCAGTACTTC. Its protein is CASSLSSRLGATYEQYF.

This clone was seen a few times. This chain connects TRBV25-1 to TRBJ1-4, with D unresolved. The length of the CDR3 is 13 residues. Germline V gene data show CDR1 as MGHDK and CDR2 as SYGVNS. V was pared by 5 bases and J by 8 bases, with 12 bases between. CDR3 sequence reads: CASSSVSLEKLFF. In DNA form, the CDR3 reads TGTGCCAGCAGTTCCGTTAGTTTGGAAAAACTGTTTTTT.

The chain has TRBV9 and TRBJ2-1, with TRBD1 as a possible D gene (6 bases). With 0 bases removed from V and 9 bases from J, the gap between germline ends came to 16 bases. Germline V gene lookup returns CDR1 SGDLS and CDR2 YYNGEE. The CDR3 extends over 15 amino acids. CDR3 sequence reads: CASSVGIDLQGEQFF. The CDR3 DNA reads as TGTGCCAGCAGCGTAGGAATAGACCTACAGGGTGAGCAGTTCTTC.

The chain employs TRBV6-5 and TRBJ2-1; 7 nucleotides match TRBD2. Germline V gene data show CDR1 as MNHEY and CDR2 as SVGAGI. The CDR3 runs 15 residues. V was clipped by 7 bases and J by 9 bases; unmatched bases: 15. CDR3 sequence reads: CASTRTSAPLGEQFF. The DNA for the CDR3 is TGTGCCAGCACCCGAACTAGCGCCCCGCTCGGTGAGCAGTTCTTC.

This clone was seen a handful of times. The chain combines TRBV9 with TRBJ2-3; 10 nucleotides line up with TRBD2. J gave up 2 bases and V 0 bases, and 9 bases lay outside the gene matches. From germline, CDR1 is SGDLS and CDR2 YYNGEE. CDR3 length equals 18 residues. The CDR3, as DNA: TGTGCCAGCAGCGTAGGATGGCTAGCGGGAGCGGTCACAGATACGCAGTATTTT. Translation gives CASSVGWLAGAVTDTQYF.